Reported below is one T cell receptor beta chain. This record belongs to a study of Graves' ophthalmopathy and Graves' hyperthyroidism. The CDR3 is 13 residues long. V was shortened by 3 bases and J by 11 bases, with 16 bases between the two germline ends. The V gene's germline CDR1 is ENHRY and CDR2 SYGVKD. The sequenced template was RNA, covering the TCR beta CDR3 region. First-round RT-PCR with HTBI primers preceded a second-round multiplex PCR. A single record per CDR3 protein comes from TCRdb applying MiXCR to the multiplex PCR reads. The sample lists around 1.1 million distinct CDR3 sequences; about two fifths were seen once.

The rearrangement joins TRBV10-3 to TRBJ1-1, with D perhaps TRBD1 (5 bases). The sequencing sample was made of peripheral blood or thyroid tissue (not recorded which). The sequence was collected from an adult man with Graves' hyperthyroidism. The CDR3 nucleotides are TGTGCCATCAGTGAAGATGGGCGCTGGGGGGCTTTCTTT. Its translation is CAISEDGRWGAFF.